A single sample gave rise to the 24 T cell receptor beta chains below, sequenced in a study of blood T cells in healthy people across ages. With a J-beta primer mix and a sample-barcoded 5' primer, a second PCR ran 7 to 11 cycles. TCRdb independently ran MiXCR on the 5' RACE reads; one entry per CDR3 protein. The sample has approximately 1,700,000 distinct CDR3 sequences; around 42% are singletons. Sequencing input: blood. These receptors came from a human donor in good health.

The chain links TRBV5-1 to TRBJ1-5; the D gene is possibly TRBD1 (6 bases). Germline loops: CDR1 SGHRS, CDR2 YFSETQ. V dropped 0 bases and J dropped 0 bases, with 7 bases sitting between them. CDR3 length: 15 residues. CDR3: CASSLGDISNQPQHF. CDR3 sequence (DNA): TGCGCCAGCAGCTTGGGGGACATTAGCAATCAGCCCCAGCATTTT.

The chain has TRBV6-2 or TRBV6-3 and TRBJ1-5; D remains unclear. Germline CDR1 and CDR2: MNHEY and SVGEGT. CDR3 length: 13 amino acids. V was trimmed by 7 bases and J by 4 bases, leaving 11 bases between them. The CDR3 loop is CASNDKNNQPQHF. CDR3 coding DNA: TGTGCCAGCAATGACAAGAATAATCAGCCCCAGCATTTT.

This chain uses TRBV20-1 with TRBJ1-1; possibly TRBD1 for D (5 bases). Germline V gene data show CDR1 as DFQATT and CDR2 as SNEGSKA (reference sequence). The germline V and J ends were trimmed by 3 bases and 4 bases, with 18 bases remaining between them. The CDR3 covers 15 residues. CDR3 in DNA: TGCAGTGCTAGCGAACCCGACGGGGGGAGCACTGAAGCTTTCTTT. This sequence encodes CSASEPDGGSTEAFF.

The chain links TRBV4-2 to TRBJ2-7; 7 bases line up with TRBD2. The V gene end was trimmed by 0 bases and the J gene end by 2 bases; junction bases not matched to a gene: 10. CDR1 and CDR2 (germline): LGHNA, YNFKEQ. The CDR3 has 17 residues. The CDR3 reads CASSQDISPSGTYEQYF. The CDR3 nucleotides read TGTGCCAGCAGCCAAGATATCAGCCCTAGCGGTACCTACGAGCAGTACTTC.

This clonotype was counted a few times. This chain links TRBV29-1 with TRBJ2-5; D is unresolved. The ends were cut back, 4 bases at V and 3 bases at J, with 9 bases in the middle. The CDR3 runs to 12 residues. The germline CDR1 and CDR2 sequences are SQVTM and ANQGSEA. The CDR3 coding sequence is TGCAGCGTTGTTGCAGTAAAAGAGACCCAGTACTTC. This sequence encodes CSVVAVKETQYF.

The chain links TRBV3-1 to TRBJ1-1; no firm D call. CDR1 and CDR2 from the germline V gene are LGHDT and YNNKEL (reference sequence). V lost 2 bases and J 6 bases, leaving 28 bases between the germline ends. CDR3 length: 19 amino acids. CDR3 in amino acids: CASSQIIGSAKPQPAEAFF. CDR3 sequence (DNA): TGTGCCAGCAGCCAAATTATTGGCAGCGCGAAGCCTCAGCCCGCTGAAGCTTTCTTT.

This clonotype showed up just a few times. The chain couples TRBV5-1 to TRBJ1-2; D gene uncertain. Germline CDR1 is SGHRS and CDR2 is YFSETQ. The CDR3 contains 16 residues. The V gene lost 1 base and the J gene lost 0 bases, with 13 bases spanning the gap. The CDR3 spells CASSLRAGEANYGYTF. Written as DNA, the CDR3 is TGCGCCAGCAGCTTGAGGGCCGGGGAAGCTAACTATGGCTACACCTTC.

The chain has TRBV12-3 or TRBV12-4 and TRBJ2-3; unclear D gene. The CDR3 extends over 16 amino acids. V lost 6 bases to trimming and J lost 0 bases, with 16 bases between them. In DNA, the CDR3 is TGTGCCAGCAGCCTTAGCCTCCTGGGCAGCACAGATACGCAGTATTTT. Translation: CASSLSLLGSTDTQYF.

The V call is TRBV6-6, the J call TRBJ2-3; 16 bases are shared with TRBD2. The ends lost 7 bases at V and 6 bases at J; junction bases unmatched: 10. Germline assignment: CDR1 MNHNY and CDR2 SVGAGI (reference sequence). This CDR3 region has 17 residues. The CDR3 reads CASTDSGTSGGADTQYF. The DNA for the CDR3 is TGTGCCAGCACCGATTCCGGGACTAGCGGGGGGGCGGATACGCAGTATTTT.

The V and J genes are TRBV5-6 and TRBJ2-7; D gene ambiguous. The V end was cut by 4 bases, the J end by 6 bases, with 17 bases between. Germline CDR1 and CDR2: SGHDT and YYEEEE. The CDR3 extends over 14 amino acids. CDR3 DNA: TGTGCCAGCAGCAAATATAGCATGCTAATCGAGCAGTACTTC. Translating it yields CASSKYSMLIEQYF.

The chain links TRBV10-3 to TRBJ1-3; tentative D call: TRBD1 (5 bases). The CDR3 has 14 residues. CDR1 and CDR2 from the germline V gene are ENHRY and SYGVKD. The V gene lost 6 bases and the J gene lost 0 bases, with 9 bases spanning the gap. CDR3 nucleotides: TGTGCCATCAGACCTGGGGCCTCTGGAAACACCATATATTTT. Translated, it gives CAIRPGASGNTIYF.

The CDR3 protein is CASSLGGTGTNEQYF. CDR3 coding DNA: TGCGCCAGCAGCTTGGGAGGGACAGGGACGAACGAGCAGTACTTC. The chain combines TRBV5-1 with TRBJ2-7; TRBD1 agrees at 9 bases. V trimming: 0 bases; J trimming: 5 bases; junction bases outside the gene matches: 6. CDR3 size: 15 residues. CDR1 and CDR2 (germline): SGHRS, YFSETQ.

The CDR3 loop reads CASSLIGTTYNSPLHF. CDR3 nucleotides: TGTGCCAGCAGCTTAATAGGGACGACCTATAATTCACCCCTCCACTTT. V gene TRBV7-9 combines with J gene TRBJ1-6, with a weak D call TRBD1 (5 bases). Trimming shortened V by 2 bases and J by 2 bases, and 10 bases separated the two germline ends. There are 16 residues in the CDR3. The V gene's germline CDR1 is SEHNR and CDR2 FQNEAQ (reference sequence).

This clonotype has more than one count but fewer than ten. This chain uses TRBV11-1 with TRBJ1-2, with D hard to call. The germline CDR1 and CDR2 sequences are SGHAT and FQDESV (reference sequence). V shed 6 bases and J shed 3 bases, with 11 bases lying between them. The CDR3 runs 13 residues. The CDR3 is CASRPLRHYGYTF. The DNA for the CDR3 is TGTGCCAGCAGACCTTTGAGGCACTATGGCTACACCTTC.

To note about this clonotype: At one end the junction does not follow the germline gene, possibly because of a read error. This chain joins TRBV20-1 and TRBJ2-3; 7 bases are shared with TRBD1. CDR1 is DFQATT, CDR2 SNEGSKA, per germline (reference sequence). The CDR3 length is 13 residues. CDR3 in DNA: TGCAGTGCTAGAGAGACGGGGACAGATATGCAGTATTTT. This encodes CSARETGTDMQYF.

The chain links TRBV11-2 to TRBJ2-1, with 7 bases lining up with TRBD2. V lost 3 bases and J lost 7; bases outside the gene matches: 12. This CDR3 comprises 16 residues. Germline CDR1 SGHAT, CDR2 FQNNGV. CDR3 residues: CASSFKGLAAGNEQFF. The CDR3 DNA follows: TGTGCCAGCAGCTTCAAGGGGCTAGCGGCCGGAAATGAGCAGTTCTTC.

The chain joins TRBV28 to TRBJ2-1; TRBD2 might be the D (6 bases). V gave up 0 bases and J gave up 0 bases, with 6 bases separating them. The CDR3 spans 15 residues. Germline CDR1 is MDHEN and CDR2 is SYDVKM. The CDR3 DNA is TGTGCCAGCAGTTTATGGCGGGGCTCCTACAATGAGCAGTTCTTC. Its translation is CASSLWRGSYNEQFF.

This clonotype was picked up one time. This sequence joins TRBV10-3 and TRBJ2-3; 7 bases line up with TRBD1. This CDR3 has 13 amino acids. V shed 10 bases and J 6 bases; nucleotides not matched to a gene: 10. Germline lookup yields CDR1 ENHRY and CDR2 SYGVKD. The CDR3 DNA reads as TGTGCCAACCAGCAAAAGACAGGGGATACGCAGTATTTT. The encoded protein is CANQQKTGDTQYF.

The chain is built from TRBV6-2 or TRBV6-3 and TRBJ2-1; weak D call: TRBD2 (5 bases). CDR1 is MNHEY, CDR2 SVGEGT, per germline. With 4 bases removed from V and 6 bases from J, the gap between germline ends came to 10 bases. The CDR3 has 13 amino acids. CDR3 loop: CASSLGEFNEQFF. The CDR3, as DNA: TGTGCCAGCAGTTTGGGAGAATTCAATGAGCAGTTCTTC.

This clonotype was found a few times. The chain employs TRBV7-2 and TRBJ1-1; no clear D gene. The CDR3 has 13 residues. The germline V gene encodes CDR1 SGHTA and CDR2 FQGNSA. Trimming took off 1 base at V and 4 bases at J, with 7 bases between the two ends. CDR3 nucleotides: TGTGCCAGCAGCTTAGGAATAGTCACTGAAGCTTTCTTT. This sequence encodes CASSLGIVTEAFF.

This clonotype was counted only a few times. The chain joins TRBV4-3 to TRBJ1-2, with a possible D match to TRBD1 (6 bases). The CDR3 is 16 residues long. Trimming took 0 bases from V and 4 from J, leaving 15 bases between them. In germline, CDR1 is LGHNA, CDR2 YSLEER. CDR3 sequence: CASSQDRGGRPYGYTF. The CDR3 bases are TGCGCCAGCAGCCAAGATCGAGGGGGGCGCCCCTATGGCTACACCTTC.

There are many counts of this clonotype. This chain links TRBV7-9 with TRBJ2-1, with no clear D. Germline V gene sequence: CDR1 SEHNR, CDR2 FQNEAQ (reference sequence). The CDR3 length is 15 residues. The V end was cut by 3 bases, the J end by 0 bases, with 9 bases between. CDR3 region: CASSFGRSSYNEQFF. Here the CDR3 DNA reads TGTGCCAGCAGCTTCGGGCGGAGCTCCTACAATGAGCAGTTCTTC.

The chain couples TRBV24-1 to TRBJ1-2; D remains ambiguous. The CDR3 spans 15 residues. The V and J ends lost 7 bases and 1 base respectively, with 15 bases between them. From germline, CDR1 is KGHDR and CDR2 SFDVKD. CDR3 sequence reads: CATSPTGQNNYGYTF. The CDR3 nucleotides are TGTGCCACCAGCCCTACTGGTCAGAATAACTATGGCTACACCTTC.

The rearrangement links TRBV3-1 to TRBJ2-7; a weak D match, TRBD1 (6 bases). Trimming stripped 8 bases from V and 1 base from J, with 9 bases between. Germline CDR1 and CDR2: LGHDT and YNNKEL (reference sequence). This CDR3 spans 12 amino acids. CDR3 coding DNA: TGTGCCAGCCAGGACAGTTCCTACGAGCAGTACTTC. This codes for CASQDSSYEQYF.